This T cell receptor beta chain was sequenced for a study of cytomegalovirus exposure and HLA in healthy donors. Notes on the study in general: Looking again later, the authors saw that most CMV-associated TCR beta chains seemed HLA-restricted.

Comments on this clone: No antigen is known for it.

Vbeta (60) and Jbeta (13) primers were used in the PCR. Generated by immunoSEQ multiplex PCR, the TCRdb table keeps only in-frame clones and is missing some. Here the sample spans roughly 180,000 clones, roughly 85% being singletons. This TCR was recovered from a male donor in good health and CMV-seronegative. The sequenced material came from PBMCs.

The CDR3, as DNA: TGCAGCGGGGAGACAGGCGGGGGCGAGCAGTACTTC. This encodes CSGETGGGEQYF. This chain joins TRBV29-1 and TRBJ2-7; a weak D match, TRBD2 (7 bases). The CDR3 spans 12 residues. With 7 bases removed from V and 6 bases from J, the gap between germline ends came to 16 bases. Germline CDR1 reads SQVTM; CDR2 reads ANQGSEA.